Presented here are 5 T cell receptor beta chains from one specimen sequenced in a study of cytomegalovirus exposure and HLA in healthy donors. PCR amplification relied on 60 Vbeta primers (plus 13 Jbeta primers). Sequenced by immunoSEQ multiplex PCR; TCRdb stores in-frame clones only, minus some. This table has roughly 160,000 clones, roughly 80% appearing once. What was sequenced was PBMCs. Receptors originate from a woman in her forties or fifties in good health and CMV-seronegative.

The chain combines TRBV7-8 with TRBJ2-1; TRBD1 matches 9 bases. J lost 4 bases, V lost 4 bases, and 11 bases had no gene match. The CDR3 has 17 residues. CDR1 SGHVS and CDR2 FQNEAQ come from the germline V gene. Written as DNA, the CDR3 is TGTGCCAGCAGCTCCCAAACCGGGACAGGGTTATACAATGAGCAGTTCTTC. It encodes CASSSQTGTGLYNEQFF.

The chain carries TRBV18 and TRBJ2-3; D uncertain. The CDR3 runs 16 residues. Trimming left V 1 base short and J 2 bases short, with 13 bases between. Germline CDR1 is KGHSH and CDR2 is LQKENI. CDR3 loop: CASSPQGTTHTDTQYF. DNA of the CDR3: TGTGCCAGCTCACCACAAGGTACGACACACACAGATACGCAGTATTTT.

The chain employs TRBV4-1 and TRBJ2-2; TRBD2 matches 9 bases. The CDR3 is 18 amino acids. Trimming cost V 1 base and J 6 bases; bases outside gene matches: 12. Germline values: CDR1 MGHRA, CDR2 YSYEKL. CDR3: CASSQVAVGTSLAGELFF. For the CDR3, the DNA is TGCGCCAGCAGCCAAGTCGCGGTAGGGACTAGCCTTGCCGGGGAGCTGTTTTTT.

This clone appeared a single time. This may be a read error: a much more frequent sequence differs by one nucleotide. The chain uses TRBV6-6 and TRBJ2-7; the D gene is possibly TRBD1 (6 bases). V lost 5 bases, J lost 2 bases, and 7 bases lay in between. The CDR3 is 12 residues long. The germline gives CDR1 MNHNY, CDR2 SVGAGI (reference sequence). CDR3 amino acids: CASSGQTYEQYF. The CDR3 DNA sequence: TGTGCCAGCAGTGGACAGACCTACGAGCAGTACTTC.

A word on this clone: Other DNA sequences in the same sample also yield this CDR3. This rearrangement joins TRBV19 to TRBJ1-2; TRBD1 matches at 8 bases. The germline V gene has CDR1 LNHDA and CDR2 SQIVND (reference sequence). The V and J ends lost 6 bases and 8 bases, in that order; junction bases with no gene match: 8. This CDR3 region has 13 residues. CDR3 in amino acids: CASSRTGGGGYTF. Here the CDR3 DNA reads TGTGCCAGTAGCCGAACAGGGGGAGGAGGCTACACCTTC.